Each of the 29 T cell receptor beta chains below was sequenced from the same sample in a study of blood T cells in healthy people across ages. Sample-barcoded 5' priming and a J-beta primer mix drove a second PCR of 7 to 11 cycles. MiXCR was run by TCRdb on the 5' RACE reads, yielding one entry per CDR3 protein. The repertoire includes over 1.5 million distinct CDR3 sequences, roughly 49% of them detected once, and 2.1% sits in the top ten. The sample consisted of blood. Every receptor here comes from a woman aged 40 to 50 in good health.

The chain employs TRBV7-9 and TRBJ2-1, with D hard to call. The CDR3 runs to 14 residues. Deletions cut 5 bases from V and 6 bases from J, with 14 bases between. Germline assignment: CDR1 SEHNR and CDR2 FQNEAQ (reference sequence). The CDR3 region has the DNA TGTGCCAGCAGCGTAGTGGCAGCATCCAATGAGCAGTTCTTC. Its protein is CASSVVAASNEQFF. Full variable domain (rest looked up from reference TRBV7-9 and TRBJ2-1): DTGVSQNPRHKITKRGQNVTFRCDPISEHNRLYWYRQTLGQGPEFLTYFQNEAQLEKSRLLSDRFSAERPKGSFSTLEIQRTEQGDSAMYLCASSVVAASNEQFFGPGTRLTVL.

V usage is TRBV20-1 and J usage is TRBJ2-3; D might be TRBD1 (6 bases). The germline CDR1 and CDR2 sequences are DFQATT and SNEGSKA (reference sequence). V gave up 5 bases and J gave up 2 bases, with 11 bases separating them. This CDR3 spans 13 amino acids. CDR3 residues: CSAGQRVTDTQYF. Written as DNA, the CDR3 is TGCAGTGCTGGACAGAGAGTCACAGATACGCAGTATTTT.

This clonotype turned up a few times. The chain carries TRBV9 and TRBJ1-2, with TRBD1 matching over 7 bases. The V segment lost 4 bases and the J segment 5 bases; nucleotides outside the gene matches: 17. CDR1 SGDLS and CDR2 YYNGEE come from the germline V gene. This CDR3 region has 17 residues. CDR3 nucleotides: TGTGCCAGCAGCCCCGGAATAAGGACAGGATGGGATTATGGCTACACCTTC. It is translated as CASSPGIRTGWDYGYTF.

This clonotype appeared a few times. The V and J genes are TRBV10-3 and TRBJ1-2; 7 bases are shared with TRBD1. Trimming removed 10 bases from V and 5 bases from J; junction bases left unmatched: 16. This CDR3 region has 15 residues. The germline CDR1 and CDR2 sequences are ENHRY and SYGVKD. The CDR3 DNA reads as TGTGCCACCGATGATACAGGGGAGCCGAAGTATGGCTACACCTTC. It specifies CATDDTGEPKYGYTF.

Here the CDR3 reads CASSYSGRAVTNYGYTF. The CDR3 bases are TGTGCCAGCAGTTACTCAGGGCGGGCGGTGACTAACTATGGCTACACCTTC. This chain links TRBV6-6 with TRBJ1-2; D remains ambiguous. The CDR3 is made up of 17 amino acids. Trimming cost V 0 bases and J 0 bases, with 14 bases left between them. CDR1 is MNHNY and CDR2 is SVGAGI in the germline V gene (reference sequence).

This clonotype was observed a handful of times. CDR3 in DNA: TGTGCCAGCAGCGTAGCGCTCGGGTTTAGGGAGACCCAGTATTTT. Translation: CASSVALGFRETQYF. This chain links TRBV9 with TRBJ2-3, with TRBD2 as a possible D gene (5 bases). Germline CDR1 reads SGDLS; CDR2 reads YYNGEE. CDR3 length: 15 residues. V lost 0 bases and J 12 bases, leaving 20 bases between the germline ends.

V is TRBV28 and J is TRBJ2-1; 7 positions match TRBD1. V trimming: 4 bases; J trimming: 12 bases; junction bases outside the gene matches: 6. Looked up from germline, CDR1 is MDHEN and CDR2 is SYDVKM. The CDR3 contains 12 residues. DNA for the CDR3: TGTGCCAGCAGTTCGACAGGGCAGGGGCAGTTCTTC. Translating it yields CASSSTGQGQFF.

In nucleotides, the CDR3 is TGTGCCAGCAGTTTATGGGAGGGACAGGGGGCTCTAGAGACCCAGTACTTC. Its protein is CASSLWEGQGALETQYF. This rearrangement joins TRBV28 to TRBJ2-5; 12 nucleotides align to TRBD1. V shed 0 bases, J shed 4 bases, and the junction held 6 bases outside the gene matches. The CDR3 length is 17 residues. CDR1 is MDHEN, CDR2 SYDVKM, per germline.

The chain uses TRBV7-9 and TRBJ2-7; 15 bases align to TRBD2. The CDR3 sequence is 19 residues long. Germline V gives CDR1 SEHNR, CDR2 FQNEAQ (reference sequence). V trimming: 1 base; J trimming: 7 bases; junction bases outside the gene matches: 14. The CDR3 loop reads CASSLGTSGGALPYNEQYF. For the CDR3, the DNA is TGTGCCAGCAGCTTAGGGACTAGCGGGGGGGCCTTGCCCTACAATGAGCAGTACTTC.

Only one count was recorded for this clonotype. The CDR3 is CASSQGPATTDTQYF. DNA of the CDR3: TGTGCCAGCAGCCAAGGCCCCGCTACCACAGATACGCAGTATTTT. The gene calls are TRBV14 and TRBJ2-3; D is ambiguous. The CDR3 runs to 15 residues. With 1 base removed from V and 2 bases from J, the gap between germline ends came to 10 bases. Germline assignment: CDR1 SGHDN and CDR2 FVKESK. Looking up the rest from reference TRBV14 and TRBJ2-3 gives the full variable domain: EAGVTQFPSHSVIEKGQTVTLRCDPISGHDNLYWYRRVMGKEIKFLLHFVKESKQDESGMPNNRFLAERTGGTYSTLKVQPAELEDSGVYFCASSQGPATTDTQYFGPGTRLTVL.

The rearrangement links TRBV7-9 to TRBJ2-5, with D possibly TRBD1 on 6 matching bases. Trimming took off 5 bases at V and 1 base at J, with 14 bases between the two ends. Per germline, CDR1 SEHNR and CDR2 FQNEAQ (reference sequence). This CDR3 spans 15 amino acids. The CDR3 sequence is CASSRTASVQETQYF. DNA for the CDR3: TGTGCCAGCAGCCGGACAGCCAGCGTCCAAGAGACCCAGTACTTC.

This chain connects TRBV6-2 or TRBV6-3 to TRBJ2-5, with 7 bases fitting TRBD1. The ends lost 2 bases at V and 2 bases at J; junction bases unmatched: 8. The CDR3 has 16 amino acids. CDR1 and CDR2 (germline): MNHEY, SVGEGT. The DNA for the CDR3 is TGTGCCAGCAGTTACCCAGGGACAGCTAGTCAAGAGACCCAGTACTTC. Translated: CASSYPGTASQETQYF.

The DNA for the CDR3 is TGCAGCGGACGGAGGACAGGAACTGAAGCTTTCTTT. Its translation: CSGRRTGTEAFF. This chain connects TRBV29-1 to TRBJ1-1; 7 nucleotides agree with TRBD1. The CDR3 is 12 residues long. The germline gives CDR1 SQVTM, CDR2 ANQGSEA. Trimming took 7 bases from V and 5 from J; bases not matched to a gene: 7.

The chain joins TRBV9 to TRBJ2-4; TRBD1 matches at 10 bases. The DNA end is more similar to TRBJ2-7, so the J call may be wrong. Germline V lookup: CDR1 SGDLS, CDR2 YYNGEE. The length of the CDR3 is 13 residues. The CDR3 spells CARADRGQGEQYF. CDR3 DNA sequence: TGTGCCAGAGCCGACAGGGGGCAGGGCGAGCAGTACTTC.

A remark on this clonotype: One base away lies a much larger clone, so this may be a sequencing read error. The gene calls are TRBV3-1 and TRBJ2-4; D is undetermined. Germline-derived CDR1 and CDR2 are LGHDT and YNNKEL (reference sequence). The CDR3 sequence is 12 residues long. DNA of the CDR3: TGTGCCAGCAGCCAAGGGAACTACGAGCAGTGCTTC. This gives the protein CASSQGNYEQCF.

The chain links TRBV4-2 to TRBJ1-2, with 12 bases that match TRBD1. Looked up from germline, CDR1 is LGHNA and CDR2 is YNFKEQ. Trimming at V came to 2 bases and at J to 12 bases, leaving 7 bases not matched to a gene. This CDR3 has 14 residues. The CDR3: CASSQPAGQGANTF. CDR3 nucleotides: TGTGCCAGCAGCCAACCTGCGGGACAGGGGGCGAACACCTTC.

This clonotype was recorded once. The V gene is TRBV20-1, the J gene TRBJ1-6, with a possible D match to TRBD1 (5 bases). This CDR3 region has 12 residues. Germline values: CDR1 DFQATT, CDR2 SNEGSKA (reference sequence). V gave up 0 bases and J gave up 13 bases, with 10 bases separating them. This chain's CDR3 is CSARDNTGPLHF. Here the CDR3 DNA reads TGCAGTGCTAGAGATAACACAGGTCCCCTCCACTTT.

The V and J genes are TRBV9 and TRBJ1-2, with 10 bases identical to TRBD1. The trim removed 4 bases at V and 2 bases at J, leaving 11 bases unmatched. Germline CDR1 SGDLS, CDR2 YYNGEE. This CDR3 has 17 amino acids. In DNA, the CDR3 is TGTGCCAGCAGCCTAACCCGCGGGACAGGGGAAAACTATGGCTACACCTTC. Protein sequence: CASSLTRGTGENYGYTF.

On this clonotype: At one boundary the junction diverges from the germline segment, which might be a read error. The gene calls are TRBV12-3 or TRBV12-4 and TRBJ1-3; 7 bases are shared with TRBD1. This CDR3 has 15 residues. This CDR3 is CASNLDRVAGNTIYF. For the CDR3, the DNA is TGTGCCAGCAATTTAGACAGGGTGGCTGGAAACACCATATATTTT.

This chain links TRBV19 with TRBJ1-1; the D is unclear. Trimming left V 3 bases short and J 1 base short, with 15 bases between. Germline CDR1 is LNHDA and CDR2 is SQIVND (reference sequence). The CDR3 runs 16 residues. The CDR3 region has the DNA TGTGCCAGTAGTATTGGTCTCGCGGCAGAGAACACTGAAGCTTTCTTT. This encodes CASSIGLAAENTEAFF.

Only a few counts were recorded for this clonotype. This sequence joins TRBV18 and TRBJ2-1; tentative D call: TRBD1 (5 bases). Trimming cost V 3 bases and J 9 bases, with 12 bases left between them. In germline, CDR1 is KGHSH, CDR2 LQKENI. The CDR3 is 13 amino acids. DNA of the CDR3: TGTGCCAGCTCACCCATGGACATAAGTGAGCAGTTCTTC. It yields the protein CASSPMDISEQFF.

This clonotype was found a few times. This rearrangement joins TRBV6-2 or TRBV6-3 to TRBJ2-6; no definite D call. CDR1 and CDR2 from the germline V gene are MNHEY and SVGEGT. V shed 2 bases and J shed 0 bases, with 5 bases lying between them. The CDR3 has 15 amino acids. The CDR3 spells CASSYAFSGANVLTF. In DNA, the CDR3 is TGTGCCAGCAGTTACGCGTTCTCTGGGGCCAACGTCCTGACTTTC.

This clonotype turned up a few times. The chain combines TRBV7-2 with TRBJ2-7; D ambiguous. The DNA end is a closer match to TRBJ2-5, so the J assignment may be wrong. The CDR3 loop spans 13 amino acids. Germline CDR1 and CDR2: SGHTA and FQGNSA. CDR3 sequence (DNA): TGTGCCAGCAGCGCGGAACGCCGAGAGACCCAGTACTTC. The encoded protein is CASSAERRETQYF.

Notes on this clonotype: At one of its ends the junction is not consistent with the germline gene, which may arise from a read error. The genes are TRBV7-9 and TRBJ2-5; 8 nucleotides align to TRBD1. There are 14 residues in the CDR3. Germline values: CDR1 SEHNR, CDR2 FQNEAQ (reference sequence). CDR3 coding DNA: TGTGACAGCAGCTACTGGACAGGGCAAGAGACCCAGTACTTC. Its translation: CDSSYWTGQETQYF.

This clonotype was found a few times. This rearrangement joins TRBV15 to TRBJ1-2, with D uncertain. Deletions cut 0 bases from V and 4 bases from J, with 9 bases between. The germline V gene encodes CDR1 LNHNV and CDR2 YYDKDF (reference sequence). The CDR3 runs to 14 residues. The CDR3 region is CATSRDTGSYGYTF. The DNA of the CDR3 is TGTGCCACCAGCAGAGATACGGGTAGCTATGGCTACACCTTC.

The chain employs TRBV28 and TRBJ2-7; 11 bases are a match to TRBD2. Per germline, CDR1 MDHEN and CDR2 SYDVKM. The CDR3 length is 13 residues. V was clipped by 7 bases and J by 4 bases; unmatched bases: 3. Here the CDR3 reads CASKLAGEYEQYF. For the CDR3, the DNA is TGTGCCAGCAAACTAGCGGGGGAATACGAGCAGTACTTC. Filled out from reference TRBV28 and TRBJ2-7, the complete variable domain reads DVKVTQSSRYLVKRTGEKVFLECVQDMDHENMFWYRQDPGLGLRLIYFSYDVKMKEKGDIPEGYSVSREKKERFSLILESASTNQTSMYLCASKLAGEYEQYFGPGTRLTVT.

The chain employs TRBV28 and TRBJ2-5; 14 nucleotides align to TRBD2. The germline V gene encodes CDR1 MDHEN and CDR2 SYDVKM. This CDR3 region has 17 residues. Trimming took 5 bases from V and 3 from J; bases not matched to a gene: 8. This CDR3 reads CASSLPSGLAGEETQYF. As DNA, the CDR3 is TGTGCCAGCAGTCTACCCTCGGGACTAGCGGGGGAAGAGACCCAGTACTTC.

The chain links TRBV27 to TRBJ2-1, with 11 bases identical to TRBD2. CDR3 size: 15 residues. Germline lookup yields CDR1 MNHEY and CDR2 SMNVEV (reference sequence). V lost 1 base and J lost 8; bases outside the gene matches: 4. The CDR3 sequence is CASSLLAGGRDEQFF. The CDR3 DNA reads TGTGCCAGCAGTTTATTAGCGGGGGGGCGTGATGAGCAGTTCTTC.

This clonotype appeared a few times. V usage is TRBV7-2 and J usage is TRBJ2-1; 7 bases map to TRBD1. J gave up 8 bases and V 7 bases, and 5 bases lay outside the gene matches. This CDR3 spans 12 amino acids. From germline, CDR1 is SGHTA and CDR2 FQGNSA. The CDR3 reads CASNRGSDEQFF. CDR3 bases: TGTGCCAGCAACAGGGGTAGCGATGAGCAGTTCTTC.